This T cell receptor beta chain originates from a study of T-cell reconstitution after alpha-beta-depleted transplantation in children. The CDR3 extends over 15 amino acids. The germline gives CDR1 SGHRS, CDR2 YFSETQ. General study results and limits: Certain patients had high TCRbeta diversity at day 60, and it came from recipient T cells and thymic progenitors that survived. Newly produced T cells mostly provided counts and TCRbeta diversity after one year, as hyperexpanded clones declined. As was reported, about two months after transplant, alpha-beta T cells came from several hundred expanded graft clones.

A TCRbeta library incorporating unique molecular identifiers was prepared. TCRdb called the PCR reads again in MiXCR, with one record for every CDR3 protein. The table has under 850,000 distinct CDR3 sequences, under 15% seen once. Regarding this clonotype: Its antigen is currently unknown. One end of the junction fails to match germline, which may point to a read error.

The chain carries TRBV5-1 and TRBJ2-5, with 9 bases identical to TRBD2. The sequence was collected from a girl aged 2-10 years with congenital amegakaryocytic thrombocytopenia, due to receive a stem cell transplant. The specimen was PBMCs, collected before TCRalphabeta/CD19-depleted stem cell transplant. CDR3 bases: TGCGCCAACAGCTTGGTCGCGGGAGGGCAAGAGACCCAGTACTTC. Its protein is CANSLVAGGQETQYF. Together with reference TRBV5-1 and TRBJ2-5, the CDR3 gives the full variable domain: KAGVTQTPRYLIKTRGQQVTLSCSPISGHRSVSWYQQTPGQGLQFLFEYFSETQRNKGNFPGRFSGRQFSNSRSEMNVSTLELGDSALYLCANSLVAGGQETQYFGPGTRLLVL.